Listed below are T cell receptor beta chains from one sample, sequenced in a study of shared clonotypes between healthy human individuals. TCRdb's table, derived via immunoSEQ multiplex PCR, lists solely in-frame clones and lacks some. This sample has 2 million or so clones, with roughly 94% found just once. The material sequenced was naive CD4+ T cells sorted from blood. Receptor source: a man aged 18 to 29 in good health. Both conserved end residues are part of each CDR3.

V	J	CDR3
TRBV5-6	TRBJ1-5	CASSPGAGQPQHF
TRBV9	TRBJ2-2	CASSASGQILANTGELFF
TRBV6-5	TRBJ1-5	CASSSRVGNQPQHF
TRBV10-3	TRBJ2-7	CAILSAGGYEQYF
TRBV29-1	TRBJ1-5	CSVEGQKGQPQHF
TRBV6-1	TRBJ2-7	CASTRTGSYEQYF
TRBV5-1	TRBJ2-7	CASSTADRGGEQYF
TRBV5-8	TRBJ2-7	CASSFRGVVGSLHSYEQYF
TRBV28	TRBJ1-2	CASSLTQFRGYTF
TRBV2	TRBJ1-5	CASRENSNQPQHF
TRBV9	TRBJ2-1	CASSADSGSLYNEQFF
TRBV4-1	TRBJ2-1	CASSPPGASYNEQFF
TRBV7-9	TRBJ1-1	CASSLGAGMLRDTEAFF
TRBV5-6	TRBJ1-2	CASRVGTSYRGYTF
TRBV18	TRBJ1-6	CASSLSPTGSSYNSPLHF
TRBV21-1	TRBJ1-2	CASGRGYTF
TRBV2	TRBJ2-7	CASSSQTSGRAREQYF
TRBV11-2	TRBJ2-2	CAIHTTGTGELFF
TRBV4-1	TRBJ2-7	CASSQVMRGGNEQYF
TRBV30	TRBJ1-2	CAWTRGTGVYGYTF